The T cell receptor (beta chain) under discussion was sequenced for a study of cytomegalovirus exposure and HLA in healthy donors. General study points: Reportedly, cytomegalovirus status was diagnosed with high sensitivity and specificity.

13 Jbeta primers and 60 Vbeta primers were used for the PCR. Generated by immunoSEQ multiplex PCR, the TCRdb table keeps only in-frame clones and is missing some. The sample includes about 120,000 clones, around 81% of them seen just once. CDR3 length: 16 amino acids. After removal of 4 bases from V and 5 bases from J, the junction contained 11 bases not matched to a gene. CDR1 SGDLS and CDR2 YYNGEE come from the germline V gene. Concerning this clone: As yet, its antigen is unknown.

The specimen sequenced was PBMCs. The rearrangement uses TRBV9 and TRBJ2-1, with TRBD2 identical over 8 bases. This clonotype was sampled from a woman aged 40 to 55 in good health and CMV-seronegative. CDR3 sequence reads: CASSMTLAGVDNEQFF. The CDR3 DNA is TGTGCCAGCAGCATGACCCTAGCGGGCGTAGACAATGAGCAGTTCTTC.